This is a list of T cell receptor beta chains from one sample in a study of cytomegalovirus exposure and HLA in healthy donors. The repertoire was sequenced with immunoSEQ multiplex PCR; TCRdb's copy has only in-frame clones and lacks some. This sample has more than 95,000 clones, with roughly 79% found just once. The sequenced material came from PBMCs. The receptors originated from a man in his 60s in good health and CMV-seropositive. The CDR3 runs from the conserved cysteine through the conserved F or W. Each record gives: J gene, D gene, clone size, V gene, CDR3 DNA, CDR3 protein. The D gene is left open where the match is weak. Size is omitted from some rows. Given values are once, few, many or a class for expanded clones.

>TRBJ1-1|TRBD1|NA|TRBV13
TGTGCCAGCAGCAAGGGACAGCTGAACACTGAAGCTTTCTTT
CASSKGQLNTEAFF
>TRBJ2-1|NA|NA|TRBV10-3
TGTGCCATCAGTGGGGCGGGCGGGTCCTACAATGAGCAGTTCTTC
CAISGAGGSYNEQFF
>TRBJ1-2|NA|NA|TRBV2
TGTGCCAGCTCCGAGGGCCCCTACTATGGCTACACCTTC
CASSEGPYYGYTF
>TRBJ2-5|NA|once|TRBV7-2
TGTGCCAGCAGCCCAAAAGAGACCCAGTACTTC
CASSPKETQYF
>TRBJ1-2|NA|NA|TRBV4-1
TGCGCCAGCAGCCACCATTCCTCGGACAGTCCTAACTATGGCTACACCTTC
CASSHHSSDSPNYGYTF
>TRBJ1-1|TRBD1|few|TRBV11-2
TGTGCCAGCAGCTTACAACAGGGGAGTGAAGCTTTCTTT
CASSLQQGSEAFF
>TRBJ2-7|TRBD1|NA|TRBV29-1
TGCAGCGTTGAGTGGACAGGGGCAGGGGGGCAGTACTTC
CSVEWTGAGGQYF
>TRBJ2-7|NA|NA|TRBV6-1
TGTGCCAGCACCGAAAGGGGGGGCCCCTACGAGCAGTACTTC
CASTERGGPYEQYF
>TRBJ2-3|TRBD2|few|TRBV5-1
TGCGCCAGCAGTCCGGGGGGGAAGGTTTACACAGATACGCAGTATTTT
CASSPGGKVYTDTQYF
>TRBJ1-1|NA|NA|TRBV7-2
TGTGCCAGCAGCCTCGTACGTGTGACAGGGAACACTGAAGCTTTCTTT
CASSLVRVTGNTEAFF
>TRBJ2-7|NA|NA|TRBV27
TGTGCCAGCAAGAAGGGTGACAGCCCCTACGAGCAGTACTTC
CASKKGDSPYEQYF
>TRBJ1-1|TRBD1|few|TRBV10-1
TGCGCCAGAGGACAGGGTTTGAGCACTGAAGCTTTCTTT
CARGQGLSTEAFF
>TRBJ2-7|NA|few|TRBV7-8
TGTGCCAGCAGCTCACCTGGACTCATTGGCCACGAGCAGTACTTC
CASSSPGLIGHEQYF
>TRBJ2-1|TRBD1|NA|TRBV5-1
TGCGCCAGCAGCTTGGGGCAGGGGGCGCTGGATGAGCAGTTCTTC
CASSLGQGALDEQFF
>TRBJ2-5|TRBD2|few|TRBV25-1
TGTGCCAGCAGTGAAGTTGCGGCTAGCGGGGCGTACCAAGAGACCCAGTACTTC
CASSEVAASGAYQETQYF
>TRBJ2-7|NA|many|TRBV27
TGTGCCAGCAGTTCCGGACATGAGCAGTACTTC
CASSSGHEQYF
>TRBJ2-7|TRBD2|once|TRBV9
TGTGCCAGCAGCGTAGCTGATAGCGGGGACTACGAGCAGTACTTC
CASSVADSGDYEQYF
>TRBJ2-1|NA|NA|TRBV10-2
TGCGCCAGCAGGAGGGCAGCTGAACACAATGAGCAGTTCTTC
CASRRAAEHNEQFF
>TRBJ1-2|TRBD1|NA|TRBV19
TGTGCCAGTAGTAGCGGCGCAGGGGGTGTTGGTGGCTACACCTTC
CASSSGAGGVGGYTF
>TRBJ2-2|TRBD1|NA|TRBV6-6
TGTGCCAGCACCGAAAGACAGGGGGCGAACACCGGGGAGCTGTTTTTT
CASTERQGANTGELFF
>TRBJ1-6|NA|NA|TRBV6-5
TGTGCCAGCAGTCCCGGGAGGACTAATTCACCCCTCCACTTT
CASSPGRTNSPLHF
>TRBJ1-1|NA|NA|TRBV5-1
TGCGCCAGCAGCTCCCCATTGGCGGGGGGCACTGAAGCTTTCTTT
CASSSPLAGGTEAFF
>TRBJ1-6|TRBD1|NA|TRBV5-5
TGTGCCAGCAGCTCGGACAGGGGGCTCCTAAATTCACCCCTCCACTTT
CASSSDRGLLNSPLHF
>TRBJ2-3|TRBD2|NA|TRBV6-4
TGTGCCAGCAGCCTTAGCGGGGGGCCCACAGATACGCAGTATTTT
CASSLSGGPTDTQYF
>TRBJ2-7|TRBD1|NA|TRBV5-4
TGTGCCAGCAGCTTACCGGGACAGGGAAACGAGCAGTACTTC
CASSLPGQGNEQYF
>TRBJ1-2|NA|NA|TRBV6-6
TGTGCCAGCACCACCGAGGGAGGGGGGGACACCTTC
CASTTEGGGDTF
>TRBJ2-2|NA|NA|TRBV9
TGTGCCAGCAGCCCGGACTCGGGCACCGGGGAGCTGTTTTTT
CASSPDSGTGELFF
>TRBJ2-7|TRBD1|NA|TRBV29-1
TGCAGCGCCGAGGAGGGTACAGGGGGCGGATACGAGCAGTACTTC
CSAEEGTGGGYEQYF
>TRBJ1-1|NA|NA|TRBV15
TGTGCCACCAGCAGGAGAGGATTGAACACTGAAGCTTTCTTT
CATSRRGLNTEAFF
>TRBJ1-2|NA|NA|TRBV7-9
TGTTCCAGCAGCTTCGGGTCCCCCGAAAGTAACTATGGCTACACCTTC
CSSSFGSPESNYGYTF
>TRBJ1-3|NA|NA|TRBV28
TGTGCCAGCAACTCCATCGGAAACACCATATATTTT
CASNSIGNTIYF
>TRBJ1-1|NA|NA|TRBV29-1
TGCAGCGTTGAAGACGGAGGGAACACTGAAGCTTTCTTT
CSVEDGGNTEAFF
>TRBJ2-7|TRBD1|NA|TRBV7-8
TGTGCCAGCAGCTTAGGAACCGGGACAGGGGTCGGTTACGAGCAGTACTTC
CASSLGTGTGVGYEQYF
>TRBJ1-1|TRBD1|NA|TRBV28
TGTGCCAGCAGTCTACCTTGGACAGGGAACACTGAAGCTTTCTTT
CASSLPWTGNTEAFF
>TRBJ2-5|TRBD1|NA|TRBV7-6
TGTGCCAGCAGCCCCCGGGACAGGGGGCGAGAGACCCAGTACTTC
CASSPRDRGRETQYF
>TRBJ2-7|TRBD1|NA|TRBV6-5
TGTGCCAGCAGGGGGACAGGGGAAGTAAACGAGCAGTACTTC
CASRGTGEVNEQYF
>TRBJ2-7|TRBD2|NA|TRBV5-6
TGTGCCAGCAGCTCGGCTGGTCTGGGACTAGCGGGCTACGAGCAGTACTTC
CASSSAGLGLAGYEQYF
>TRBJ2-3|TRBD2|NA|TRBV5-1
TGCGCCAGCAGCTTGGGAAGCGGGGGGGTGGCAGATACGCAGTATTTT
CASSLGSGGVADTQYF
>TRBJ2-4|NA|NA|TRBV6-1
TGTGCCAGCAGTGAAGAGGGTTTCGGGCGAGGGGGGGGAGGCAAAAACATTCAGTACTTC
CASSEEGFGRGGGGKNIQYF
>TRBJ2-7|NA|NA|TRBV6-5
TGTGCCAGCAGTTACTCGACGGGGGGCTCCTCCTACGAGCAGTACTTC
CASSYSTGGSSYEQYF
>TRBJ1-6|NA|NA|TRBV6-4
TGTGCCAGCAGTTCGACAGGTGATTCACCCCTCCACTTT
CASSSTGDSPLHF
>TRBJ2-2|TRBD1|few|TRBV10-3
TGTGCCATCAGTTACAGGGGGTCGGACACCGGGGAGCTGTTTTTT
CAISYRGSDTGELFF
>TRBJ2-5|TRBD2|NA|TRBV10-1
TGCGCCAGCAGTGAGCCCGGGACTAGCGGGGAAGAGACCCAGTACTTC
CASSEPGTSGEETQYF
>TRBJ1-1|TRBD1|few|TRBV6-1
TGTGCCAGCAGCCCCAGGGGGCTCGGCACTGAAGCTTTCTTT
CASSPRGLGTEAFF
>TRBJ2-1|NA|NA|TRBV5-8
TGTGCCAGCAGCGGGCGGGAAAACAATGAGCAGTTCTTC
CASSGRENNEQFF
>TRBJ2-1|TRBD1|NA|TRBV6-5
TGTGCCAGCAGACCGGGACAGGGCTACAATGAGCAGTTCTTC
CASRPGQGYNEQFF
>TRBJ2-2|NA|NA|TRBV5-1
TGCGCCAGCAGCTTCCAAAATACCGGGGAGCTGTTTTTT
CASSFQNTGELFF
>TRBJ2-2|TRBD1|medium-sized|TRBV10-2
TGCGCCAGCAGACCGGGACAGGGGGCAGGCACCGGGGAGCTGTTTTTT
CASRPGQGAGTGELFF
>TRBJ1-1|TRBD1|few|TRBV30
TGTGCCTTGCGGGACAGCATGAACACTGAAGCTTTCTTT
CALRDSMNTEAFF
>TRBJ2-7|NA|NA|TRBV7-6
TGTGCCAGCAGCTTAGGTGGAGACGAGCAGTACTTC
CASSLGGDEQYF
>TRBJ2-1|TRBD2|NA|TRBV9
TGTGCCAGCAGCGTAGGAGGACCGGGACTAGCGGAATACAATGAGCAGTTCTTC
CASSVGGPGLAEYNEQFF
>TRBJ1-1|TRBD1|NA|TRBV11-2
TGTGCCAGCAGCAGCCCGGGACAGGGTGGAACTGAAGCTTTCTTT
CASSSPGQGGTEAFF
>TRBJ2-3|NA|once|TRBV6-5
TGTGCCAGCAGTCCTGGGGCTGGTGGCACAGATACGCAGTATTTT
CASSPGAGGTDTQYF
>TRBJ2-1|TRBD2|NA|TRBV9
TGTGCCAGCAGCGTAGCTCGGCTAGCGGGGGGGTACAATGAGCAGTTCTTC
CASSVARLAGGYNEQFF
>TRBJ2-1|TRBD2|NA|TRBV5-6
TGTGCCAGCAGCTTGCCGGGGGGGCTTCACAATGAGCAGTTCTTC
CASSLPGGLHNEQFF
>TRBJ1-2|NA|NA|TRBV11-2
TGTGCCAGCAGCTTAGTGGGTCTCACTAGCTATGGCTACACCTTC
CASSLVGLTSYGYTF
>TRBJ1-1|TRBD1|NA|TRBV5-1
TGCGCCAGCAGCTCAGAGGGGGCTGACACTGAAGCTTTCTTT
CASSSEGADTEAFF
>TRBJ2-7|TRBD1|NA|TRBV11-2
TGTGCCAGCAGCCCAGCCGGGACAGACCGCGAGCAGTACTTC
CASSPAGTDREQYF